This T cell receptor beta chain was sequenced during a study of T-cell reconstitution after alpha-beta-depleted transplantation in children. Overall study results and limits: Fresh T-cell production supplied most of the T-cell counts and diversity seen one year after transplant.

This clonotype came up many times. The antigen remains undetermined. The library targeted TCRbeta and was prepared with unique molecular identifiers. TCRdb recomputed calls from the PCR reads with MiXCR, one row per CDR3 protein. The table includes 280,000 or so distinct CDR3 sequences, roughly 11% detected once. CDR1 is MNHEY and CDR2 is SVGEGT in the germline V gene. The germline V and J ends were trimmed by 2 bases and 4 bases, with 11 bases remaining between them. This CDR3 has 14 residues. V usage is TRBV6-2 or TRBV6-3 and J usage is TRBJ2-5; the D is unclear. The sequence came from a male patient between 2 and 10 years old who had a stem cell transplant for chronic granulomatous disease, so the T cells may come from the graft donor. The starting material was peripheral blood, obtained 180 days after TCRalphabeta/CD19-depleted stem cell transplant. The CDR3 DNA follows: TGTGCCAGCAGTTACATCGTCCAGGCAGAGACCCAGTACTTC. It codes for CASSYIVQAETQYF.